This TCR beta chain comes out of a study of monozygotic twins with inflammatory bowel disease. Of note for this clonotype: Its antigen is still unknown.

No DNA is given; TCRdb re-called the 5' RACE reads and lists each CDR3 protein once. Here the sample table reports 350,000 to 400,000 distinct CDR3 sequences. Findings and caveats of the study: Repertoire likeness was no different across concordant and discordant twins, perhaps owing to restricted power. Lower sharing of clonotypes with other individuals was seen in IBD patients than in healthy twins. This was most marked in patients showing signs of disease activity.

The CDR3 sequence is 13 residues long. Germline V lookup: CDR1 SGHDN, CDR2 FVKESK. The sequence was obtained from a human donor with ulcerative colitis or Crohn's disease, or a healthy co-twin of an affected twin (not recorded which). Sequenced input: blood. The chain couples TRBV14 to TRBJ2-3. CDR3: CASSQDIPDTQYF.